This T cell receptor (beta chain) was found in a study of OX40 agonist ivuxolimab in advanced cancers. Notes on the study in general: Within 6 weeks, CD4+ and CD8+ blood T cells expanded clonally at 0.1 to 3.0 mg/kg. Antigens targeted by the expanded peripheral T cells were not determined.

The table came from immunoSEQ multiplex PCR; TCRdb's copy has only in-frame clones and leaves some out. Among under 70,000 clones listed, approximately 90% were seen once. The V and J ends lost 6 bases and 0 bases, in that order; junction bases with no gene match: 6. Looked up from germline, CDR1 is LNHNV and CDR2 is YYDKDF (reference sequence). The CDR3 is made up of 15 amino acids. On this clone itself: No antigen is known for it.

The chain is built from TRBV15 and TRBJ2-3; 7 bases map to TRBD2. This clonotype originated in an adult with an advanced solid tumor such as melanoma, head and neck, liver or kidney cancer. Sample: CD4+ or CD8+ T cells sorted from blood, taken in a trial of the OX40 agonist ivuxolimab. The CDR3 region is CATSGISGSTDTQYF. In DNA, the CDR3 is TGTGCCACCAGTGGTATTAGCGGGAGCACAGATACGCAGTATTTT.